The 32 T cell receptor beta chains below all came from one sample that was sequenced in a study of long-term antiretroviral therapy in people with HIV. Sequencing relied on immunoSEQ assay v3.0, run at survey level. Sequenced by immunoSEQ multiplex PCR; TCRdb stores in-frame clones only, minus some. Among some 47,000 clones listed, 90% to 95% were seen once. Sequencing used unsorted PBMCs, obtained 3.7 years after starting antiretroviral therapy. These receptors were taken from a woman aged 45-65 years with HIV.

The V and J genes are TRBV19 and TRBJ1-1; possible D gene TRBD1, 5 bases. This CDR3 has 16 amino acids. Trimming removed 7 bases from V and 0 bases from J, with 18 bases in between. The germline CDR1 and CDR2 sequences are LNHDA and SQIVND (reference sequence). Here the CDR3 DNA reads TGTGCCAGTACCTCTCTCCGGGACTACTTGAACACTGAAGCTTTCTTT. It translates to CASTSLRDYLNTEAFF.

This rearrangement joins TRBV6-5 to TRBJ2-3; 8 nucleotides align to TRBD1. The CDR3 runs to 16 residues. With 0 bases clipped from V and 3 bases from J, the junction kept 5 bases outside the gene matches. Germline assignment: CDR1 MNHEY and CDR2 SVGAGI. The CDR3 DNA reads as TGTGCCAGCAGTTACTCGAGACAGGGGTCAACAGATACGCAGTATTTT. Residues: CASSYSRQGSTDTQYF.

This clone was seen only a few times. The genes are TRBV7-2 and TRBJ2-3, with TRBD2 identical over 8 bases. Looked up from germline, CDR1 is SGHTA and CDR2 is FQGNSA. The length of the CDR3 is 16 residues. J was trimmed by 6 bases and V by 1 base; bases with no gene match: 9. CDR3 sequence: CASSLVGAGGPDTQYF. CDR3 DNA sequence: TGTGCCAGCAGCTTAGTCGGGGCGGGGGGCCCTGATACGCAGTATTTT.

The chain combines TRBV30 with TRBJ1-2; the match to TRBD1 covers 9 bases. The V and J ends lost 1 base and 2 bases, in that order; junction bases with no gene match: 5. This CDR3 contains 15 residues. The germline gives CDR1 GTSNPN, CDR2 SVGIG (reference sequence). In DNA form, the CDR3 reads TGTGCCTGGAGTGGTCTTGGACAGGGGAACTATGGCTACACCTTC. This sequence encodes CAWSGLGQGNYGYTF.

This clone appeared once. The rearrangement joins TRBV7-3 to TRBJ2-3; 8 nucleotides agree with TRBD2. J gave up 8 bases and V 2 bases, and 9 bases lay outside the gene matches. The CDR3 sequence is 15 residues long. The germline gives CDR1 SGHTA, CDR2 FQGTGA. Here the CDR3 DNA reads TGTGCCAGCAGCTTACGTTCAGCGGGGGACGGTACGCAGTATTTT. Encoded protein: CASSLRSAGDGTQYF.

The rearrangement links TRBV19 to TRBJ1-1, with D perhaps matching TRBD1 (6 bases). The CDR3 totals 16 residues. V lost 7 bases and J 2 bases, leaving 20 bases between the germline ends. The V gene's germline CDR1 is LNHDA and CDR2 SQIVND (reference sequence). This chain's CDR3 is CASTSSHRDANTEAFF. CDR3 DNA sequence: TGTGCCAGTACCTCGTCACACAGGGATGCTAACACTGAAGCTTTCTTT.

The chain recombines TRBV9 with TRBJ2-3; D not certain. The CDR3 is 13 amino acids. V lost 4 bases, J lost 4 bases, and 10 bases lay in between. Germline V CDR1 and CDR2: SGDLS, YYNGEE. The CDR3 sequence: CASSYGWADTQYF. The CDR3 coding sequence is TGTGCCAGCAGCTATGGGTGGGCAGATACGCAGTATTTT.

The CDR3 loop reads CASSQTGGYGETQYF. The CDR3 region has the DNA TGCGCCAGCAGCCAAACAGGGGGCTACGGAGAGACCCAGTACTTC. The J gene is TRBJ2-5, the V gene TRBV5-1; 9 nucleotides line up with TRBD1. J gave up 4 bases and V 4 bases, and 8 bases lay outside the gene matches. The CDR3 is 15 amino acids. Germline V CDR1 and CDR2: SGHRS, YFSETQ. Full variable domain (outside the CDR3, taken from reference TRBV5-1 and TRBJ2-5): KAGVTQTPRYLIKTRGQQVTLSCSPISGHRSVSWYQQTPGQGLQFLFEYFSETQRNKGNFPGRFSGRQFSNSRSEMNVSTLELGDSALYLCASSQTGGYGETQYFGPGTRLLVL.

The chain uses TRBV6-5 and TRBJ1-5; a weak D match, TRBD1 (5 bases). Deletions cut 5 bases from V and 5 bases from J, with 10 bases between. Germline V CDR1 and CDR2: MNHEY, SVGAGI. The CDR3 spans 13 residues. CDR3 amino acids: CASSPQQDQPQHF. The CDR3 DNA reads as TGTGCCAGCAGTCCCCAACAGGATCAGCCCCAGCATTTT.

The chain combines TRBV18 with TRBJ2-3; D perhaps matches TRBD1 (5 bases). V was shortened by 2 bases and J by 3 bases, with 9 bases between the two germline ends. This CDR3 spans 14 amino acids. CDR1 is KGHSH, CDR2 LQKENI, per germline. CDR3 bases: TGTGCCAGCTCACCAATAGGGGATACAGATACGCAGTATTTT. This encodes CASSPIGDTDTQYF.

The CDR3 spells CASSLSGLAGREQFF. The CDR3 DNA sequence: TGTGCCAGCAGCTTATCTGGACTAGCGGGGCGGGAGCAGTTCTTC. The J gene is TRBJ2-1, the V gene TRBV7-2; 12 bases agree with TRBD2. The germline V gene has CDR1 SGHTA and CDR2 FQGNSA. The CDR3 contains 15 residues. The ends lost 2 bases at V and 10 bases at J; junction bases unmatched: 6.

The rearrangement links TRBV4-3 to TRBJ1-2, with D maybe TRBD1 (5 bases). The CDR3 runs 16 residues. Trimming left V 3 bases short and J 5 bases short, with 19 bases between. CDR1 and CDR2 from the germline V gene are LGHNA and YSLEER. CDR3 sequence reads: CASSQDDRASSYGYTF. In DNA form, the CDR3 reads TGCGCCAGCAGCCAGGATGACAGAGCATCGTCTTATGGCTACACCTTC.

CDR3 amino acids: CASSPDRSSPLHF. The CDR3 DNA follows: TGTGCCAGCAGCCCGGACAGGTCGTCACCCCTCCACTTT. V and J are TRBV7-9 and TRBJ1-6; 7 bases are shared with TRBD1. This CDR3 comprises 13 residues. J gave up 10 bases and V 5 bases, and 5 bases lay outside the gene matches. Germline V CDR1 and CDR2: SEHNR, FQNEAQ (reference sequence).

CDR3 region: CASSLNTDGELFF. In DNA form, the CDR3 reads TGTGCCAGCAGTTTGAACACGGACGGGGAGCTGTTTTTT. J is TRBJ2-2 and V is TRBV7-3; D is undetermined. The CDR3 covers 13 residues. CDR1 is SGHTA, CDR2 FQGTGA, per germline. Trimming left V 6 bases short and J 7 bases short, with 12 bases between.

This chain links TRBV7-2 with TRBJ2-3; D is unresolved. There are 13 residues in the CDR3. Germline loops: CDR1 SGHTA, CDR2 FQGNSA. The V end was cut by 1 base, the J end by 5 bases, with 7 bases between. CDR3 residues: CASSLEGVDTQYF. The CDR3 DNA follows: TGTGCCAGCAGCTTAGAAGGAGTAGATACGCAGTATTTT.

The chain combines TRBV7-3 with TRBJ1-1; tentative D call: TRBD1 (5 bases). The CDR3 has 17 residues. Germline CDR1 is SGHTA and CDR2 is FQGTGA. The V and J ends lost 1 base and 1 base respectively, with 16 bases between them. CDR3 bases: TGTGCCAGCAGCTTAATGTCGGGCAAACAGGCGAACACTGAAGCTTTCTTT. Translated: CASSLMSGKQANTEAFF.

The chain couples TRBV7-2 to TRBJ2-7, with TRBD2 matching 9 bases. Germline V gene lookup returns CDR1 SGHTA and CDR2 FQGNSA. After removal of 1 base from V and 2 bases from J, the junction contained 12 bases not matched to a gene. This CDR3 is 18 amino acids long. For the CDR3, the DNA is TGTGCCAGCAGCTTAGTAGCCGGGACTAGCCTAGAGGCCTACGAGCAGTACTTC. Translation: CASSLVAGTSLEAYEQYF. The full variable domain, completed using reference TRBV7-2 and TRBJ2-7, is GAGVSQSPSNKVTEKGKDVELRCDPISGHTALYWYRQSLGQGLEFLIYFQGNSAPDKSGLPSDRFSAERTGGSVSTLTIQRTQQEDSAVYLCASSLVAGTSLEAYEQYFGPGTRLTVT.

The chain has TRBV5-4 and TRBJ2-5, with D possibly being TRBD1 (6 bases). The V gene's germline CDR1 is SGHNT and CDR2 YYREEE (reference sequence). This CDR3 region has 14 residues. Deletions cut 1 base from V and 4 bases from J, with 11 bases between. CDR3 sequence: CASSLYREGETQYF. As DNA, the CDR3 is TGTGCCAGCAGCTTGTACAGGGAAGGAGAGACCCAGTACTTC.

This chain joins TRBV30 and TRBJ1-1, with 9 nucleotides matching TRBD1. V trimming: 6 bases; J trimming: 5 bases; junction bases outside the gene matches: 7. The CDR3 length is 13 residues. Germline V lookup: CDR1 GTSNPN, CDR2 SVGIG (reference sequence). CDR3 in DNA: TGTGCCTGCCGTGGACAGGGGCGAACTGAAGCTTTCTTT. Its protein product is CACRGQGRTEAFF.

This clone has a handful of counts. The chain carries TRBV7-6 and TRBJ1-5; D perhaps matches TRBD1 (5 bases). The CDR3 has 15 residues. V lost 5 bases and J 2 bases, leaving 13 bases between the germline ends. Germline-derived CDR1 and CDR2 are SGHVS and FNYEAQ. CDR3 coding DNA: TGTGCCAGCAGCCCTGGGGGGGTAGGCAATCAGCCCCAGCATTTT. This gives the protein CASSPGGVGNQPQHF.

The rearrangement joins TRBV19 to TRBJ1-2; no reliable D call. Trimming pared 8 bases from V and 3 bases from J, leaving 7 bases between. Per the germline V gene, CDR1 is LNHDA and CDR2 is SQIVND (reference sequence). This CDR3 comprises 11 residues. CDR3 loop: CASRADYGYTF. The CDR3 bases are TGTGCCAGTCGGGCGGACTATGGCTACACCTTC. Variable domain in full (rest from reference TRBV19 and TRBJ1-2): DGGITQSPKYLFRKEGQNVTLSCEQNLNHDAMYWYRQDPGQGLRLIYYSQIVNDFQKGDIAEGYSVSREKKESFPLTVTSAQKNPTAFYLCASRADYGYTFGSGTRLTVV.

The chain has TRBV11-3 and TRBJ2-2; D is unresolved. Germline loops: CDR1 SGHNT, CDR2 YENEEA. The V end was cut by 1 base, the J end by 5 bases, with 5 bases between. This CDR3 is built from 13 residues. The CDR3 nucleotides read TGTGCCAGCAGCTTAGTCGATACCGGGGAGCTGTTTTTT. Its protein product is CASSLVDTGELFF.

V is TRBV27 and J is TRBJ2-7; no firm D call. V lost 2 bases, J lost 1 base, and 9 bases lay in between. The CDR3 is 14 residues long. Germline CDR1 MNHEY, CDR2 SMNVEV (reference sequence). The CDR3 protein is CASSLLGASYEQYF. CDR3 nucleotides: TGTGCCAGCAGTTTACTAGGCGCTTCCTACGAGCAGTACTTC.

V is TRBV4-1 and J is TRBJ2-5; the match to TRBD2 covers 7 bases. From germline, CDR1 is MGHRA and CDR2 YSYEKL. The CDR3 length is 17 residues. After removal of 5 bases from V and 5 bases from J, the junction contained 17 bases not matched to a gene. CDR3 amino acids: CASSKFRREGSRETQYF. Written as DNA, the CDR3 is TGCGCCAGCAGCAAATTTCGCAGGGAGGGGAGCCGGGAGACCCAGTACTTC.

This clone appeared a single time. This chain joins TRBV6-1 and TRBJ2-7; D gene uncertain. Trimming took off 0 bases at V and 0 bases at J, with 12 bases between the two ends. Per germline, CDR1 MNHNS and CDR2 SASEGT. This CDR3 has 16 amino acids. CDR3 DNA sequence: TGTGCCAGCAGTGAAGCTCCAGGCGTCACCTCCTACGAGCAGTACTTC. Translated: CASSEAPGVTSYEQYF.

The chain uses TRBV29-1 and TRBJ2-5, with 9 bases matching TRBD1. CDR3 size: 13 residues. CDR1 is SQVTM and CDR2 is ANQGSEA in the germline V gene. The V and J ends lost 6 bases and 5 bases, in that order; junction bases with no gene match: 7. The CDR3 sequence: CSVRDRVGETQYF. In nucleotides, the CDR3 is TGCAGCGTGAGGGACAGGGTCGGGGAGACCCAGTACTTC.

The V gene is TRBV11-2, the J gene TRBJ1-2, with 9 bases fitting TRBD1. The V gene end was trimmed by 4 bases and the J gene end by 4 bases; junction bases not matched to a gene: 10. Germline V CDR1 and CDR2: SGHAT, FQNNGV. This CDR3 contains 16 residues. DNA for the CDR3: TGTGCCAGCAGCTCCGGACAGGGGACCGGAGGCTATGGCTACACCTTC. The encoded protein is CASSSGQGTGGYGYTF.

The chain has TRBV4-1 and TRBJ2-3, with 8 bases identical to TRBD2. This CDR3 has 16 residues. The germline V gene encodes CDR1 MGHRA and CDR2 YSYEKL. Losses at the gene ends were 3 bases for V and 6 bases for J; bases not matched to a gene: 11. The CDR3 sequence: CASSHVQRTSIDTQYF. The CDR3 nucleotides are TGCGCCAGCAGCCACGTACAGAGGACTAGCATCGATACGCAGTATTTT.

The rearrangement uses TRBV30 and TRBJ1-1; D unclear. Germline lookup yields CDR1 GTSNPN and CDR2 SVGIG (reference sequence). Trimming removed 0 bases from V and 4 bases from J, with 15 bases in between. The CDR3 is made up of 15 amino acids. This CDR3 is CAWSVEASAITEAFF. The CDR3 nucleotides read TGTGCCTGGAGTGTAGAGGCTTCGGCAATCACTGAAGCTTTCTTT. Using reference TRBV30 and TRBJ1-1 for the parts outside the CDR3, the full variable domain is SQTIHQWPATLVQPVGSPLSLECTVEGTSNPNLYWYRQAAGRGLQLLFYSVGIGQISSEVPQNLSASRPQDRQFILSSKKLLLSDSGFYLCAWSVEASAITEAFFGQGTRLTVV.

This rearrangement joins TRBV14 to TRBJ2-7, with 8 bases identical to TRBD1. CDR3 length: 15 amino acids. Trimming cost V 4 bases and J 6 bases; bases outside gene matches: 11. Germline V gene data show CDR1 as SGHDN and CDR2 as FVKESK. CDR3 DNA: TGTGCCAGCAGCCCAGGTCCCGGGACAGGACGCGAGCAGTACTTC. Protein: CASSPGPGTGREQYF.

Only one count was recorded for this clone. V gene TRBV5-4 combines with J gene TRBJ1-2; weak D call: TRBD1 (5 bases). Germline V gives CDR1 SGHNT, CDR2 YYREEE (reference sequence). Trimming cost V 4 bases and J 6 bases, with 13 bases left between them. This CDR3 has 13 residues. CDR3 sequence reads: CASSPAGADGYTF. The CDR3 DNA sequence: TGTGCCAGCAGCCCCGCCGGGGCAGATGGCTACACCTTC.

The CDR3 sequence is CASSSHSKLGPQHF. CDR3 sequence (DNA): TGTGCCAGCAGCTCCCACTCGAAACTGGGCCCCCAGCATTTT. This chain uses TRBV11-2 with TRBJ1-5; no firm D call. Germline V gives CDR1 SGHAT, CDR2 FQNNGV. This CDR3 has 14 amino acids. V lost 4 bases to trimming and J lost 10 bases, with 17 bases between them.